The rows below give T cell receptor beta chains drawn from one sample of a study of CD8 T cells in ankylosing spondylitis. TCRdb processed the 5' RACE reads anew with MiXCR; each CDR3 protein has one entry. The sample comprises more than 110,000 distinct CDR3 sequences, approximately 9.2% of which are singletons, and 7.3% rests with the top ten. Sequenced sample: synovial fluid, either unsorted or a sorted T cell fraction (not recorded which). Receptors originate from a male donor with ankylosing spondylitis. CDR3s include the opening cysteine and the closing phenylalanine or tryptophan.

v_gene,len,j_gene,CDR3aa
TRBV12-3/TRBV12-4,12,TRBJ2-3,CASSFSSDTQYF
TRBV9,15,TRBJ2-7,CASSVGQGRSYEQYF
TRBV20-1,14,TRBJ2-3,CSTRPGGITDTQYF
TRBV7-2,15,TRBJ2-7,CASSLGPVVSYEQYF
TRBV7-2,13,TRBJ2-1,CASSQDAYNEQFF
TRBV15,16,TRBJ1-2,CATSARSGHANYGYTF
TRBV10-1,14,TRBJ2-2,CASPGTRGTGELFF
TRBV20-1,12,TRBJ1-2,CSAETGVGGYTF
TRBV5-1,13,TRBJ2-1,CASRQDIDNEQFF
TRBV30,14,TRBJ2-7,CAWSRLDRQYEQYF
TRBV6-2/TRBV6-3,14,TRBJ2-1,CASFSRTLDNEQFF
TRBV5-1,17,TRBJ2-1,CASSLASGSGSYNEQFF
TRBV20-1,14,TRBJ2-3,CSATKQGRTDTQYF
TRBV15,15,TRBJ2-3,CATSGLAGEPDTQYF
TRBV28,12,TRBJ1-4,CASSLTGEKLFF
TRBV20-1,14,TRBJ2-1,CSARPGRMRDEQFF
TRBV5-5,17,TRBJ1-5,CASSRNTGTGSNQPQHF
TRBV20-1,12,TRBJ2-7,CSASSVLNEQYF
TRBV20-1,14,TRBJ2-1,CSALAGGHLYEQFF
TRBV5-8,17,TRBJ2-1,CASSLKRGGGPYNEQFF
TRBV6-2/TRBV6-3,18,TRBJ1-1,CASSYTGTGIGIGTEAFF
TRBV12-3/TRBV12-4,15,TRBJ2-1,CASSAFSGRRNEQFF
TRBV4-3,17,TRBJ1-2,CASSHQIRAYNDYGYTF
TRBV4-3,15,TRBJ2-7,CASSRLLADPYEQYF
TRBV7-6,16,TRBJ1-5,CASSPLGTTARQPQHF
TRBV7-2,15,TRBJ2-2,CASRLGLANTGELFF
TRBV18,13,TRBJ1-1,CASSQGGNTEAFF
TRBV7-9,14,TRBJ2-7,CASSLEWLPYEQYF
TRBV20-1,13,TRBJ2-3,CSARILAAGGQYF
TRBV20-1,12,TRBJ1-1,CSARGHWMEAFF